Following are 30 T cell receptor beta chains from one sample sequenced in a study of T cells in Graves' hyperthyroidism and ophthalmopathy (dated by TCRdb to between 2018 and 2021). Library construction relied on multiplex PCR. Sequencing instrument: Illumina HiSeq 2000. Amplification of TCR beta CDR3 regions was carried out from RNA transcripts. The first round of RT-PCR for the TCR CDR3 was performed with the HTBI primer set and the Qiagen OneStep RT-PCR kit. In-frame beta chains were kept once TCRdb had trimmed the public reads at Q25 with fastp and called clones with MiXCR. Each CDR3 protein gets just one entry, which takes the most common genes and DNA from the rows behind it. Present in this sample are about 360,000 distinct CDR3 sequences, about 13% of which were seen just once. The ten largest make up 9.2% of the sample. The sample comprised blood. The receptors come from a woman aged 18-35 years with Graves' hyperthyroidism.

The CDR3 region has the DNA TGTGCCAGTAGTTCCCGGGCCCTGGAAGCTTTCTTT. Its protein product is CASSSRALEAFF. The chain has TRBV19 and TRBJ1-1; the D is unclear. Germline V gives CDR1 LNHDA, CDR2 SQIVND (reference sequence). Trimming left V 5 bases short and J 8 bases short, with 12 bases between. The CDR3 consists of 12 residues.

The table lists this clonotype with many counts. The chain joins TRBV28 to TRBJ1-2, with D possibly TRBD1 on 6 matching bases. Trimming took off 3 bases at V and 2 bases at J, with 13 bases between the two ends. This CDR3 contains 15 residues. Germline lookup yields CDR1 MDHEN and CDR2 SYDVKM. CDR3 sequence reads: CASSLNLQGNYGYTF. CDR3 in DNA: TGTGCCAGCAGTTTGAACTTACAGGGCAACTATGGCTACACCTTC.

In this sample, this clonotype turned up many times. The CDR3 loop is CASSVSGQPYGYTF. CDR3 sequence (DNA): TGTGCCAGCAGCGTTTCGGGACAGCCGTATGGCTACACCTTC. The chain couples TRBV2 to TRBJ1-2; 7 bases match TRBD1. The ends lost 6 bases at V and 5 bases at J; junction bases unmatched: 9. The CDR3 extends over 14 amino acids. The germline V gene has CDR1 SNHLY and CDR2 FYNNEI.

This chain connects TRBV7-2 to TRBJ2-5, with 9 bases identical to TRBD2. CDR3 length equals 16 residues. The germline gives CDR1 SGHTA, CDR2 FQGNSA. The ends lost 4 bases at V and 1 base at J; junction bases unmatched: 7. CDR3 amino acids: CASSSLAGSIQETQYF. In DNA, the CDR3 is TGTGCCAGCAGCTCACTAGCGGGTAGCATCCAAGAGACCCAGTACTTC.

The table lists this clonotype with many counts. The chain links TRBV7-6 to TRBJ2-1; a possible D gene is TRBD2 (6 bases). In germline, CDR1 is SGHVS, CDR2 FNYEAQ. The V gene lost 6 bases and the J gene lost 13 bases, with 16 bases spanning the gap. This CDR3 has 12 residues. CDR3 sequence reads: CASSPNAGLQFF. CDR3 coding DNA: TGTGCCAGCAGTCCCAATGCGGGACTCCAGTTCTTC.

This clonotype was seen ten or more times. This sequence joins TRBV14 and TRBJ2-1; D not certain. Germline CDR1 SGHDN, CDR2 FVKESK. V was shortened by 0 bases and J by 6 bases, with 9 bases between the two germline ends. The length of the CDR3 is 14 residues. The CDR3: CASSQEGQINEQFF. The CDR3 DNA is TGTGCCAGCAGCCAAGAGGGTCAGATCAATGAGCAGTTCTTC.

This clonotype was detected ten times or more. The gene calls are TRBV11-1 and TRBJ1-6; TRBD1 agrees at 8 bases. Germline V gene lookup returns CDR1 SGHAT and CDR2 FQDESV (reference sequence). This CDR3 has 15 amino acids. The ends lost 5 bases at V and 8 bases at J; junction bases unmatched: 8. CDR3 sequence (DNA): TGTGCCAGCAGCCCACGGACAGGGTATTATTCACCCCTCCACTTT. The encoded protein is CASSPRTGYYSPLHF.

This clonotype was counted many times. The chain has TRBV3-1 and TRBJ1-5, with D hard to call. V was clipped by 2 bases and J by 0 bases, with 8 bases between them. Per germline, CDR1 LGHDT and CDR2 YNNKEL (reference sequence). The CDR3 has 15 amino acids. Here the CDR3 DNA reads TGTGCCAGCAGCCAATCCTGGGATAGCAATCAGCCCCAGCATTTT. Translated: CASSQSWDSNQPQHF.

This clonotype was seen a few times. The chain couples TRBV24-1 to TRBJ2-3, with 8 bases matching TRBD2. The CDR3 covers 13 residues. The trim removed 2 bases at V and 14 bases at J, leaving 8 bases unmatched. Germline-derived CDR1 and CDR2 are KGHDR and SFDVKD. CDR3 sequence reads: CATSDSGTRVSYF. CDR3 nucleotide sequence: TGTGCCACCAGTGATTCCGGGACTAGGGTTTCGTATTTT.

CDR3 region: CASSHRGVYGYTF. The DNA of the CDR3 is TGTGCCAGCAGCCACAGGGGGGTCTATGGCTACACCTTC. The chain employs TRBV7-9 and TRBJ1-2; 8 bases are shared with TRBD1. Germline CDR1 and CDR2: SEHNR and FQNEAQ (reference sequence). CDR3 length: 13 amino acids. V dropped 5 bases and J dropped 4; count of bases not matched to a gene: 3.

This clonotype came up many times. The CDR3 sequence is CASSGHHSTNEKLFF. In DNA, the CDR3 is TGTGCCAGCAGTGGTCACCATTCAACTAATGAAAAACTGTTTTTT. The chain links TRBV6-1 to TRBJ1-4; D ambiguous. The length of the CDR3 is 15 residues. The ends were cut back, 4 bases at V and 0 bases at J, with 9 bases in the middle. Looked up from germline, CDR1 is MNHNS and CDR2 is SASEGT.

This clonotype was seen ten or more times. The rearrangement links TRBV29-1 to TRBJ2-7; 12 bases fit TRBD2. The ends lost 4 bases at V and 1 base at J; junction bases unmatched: 8. The CDR3 consists of 16 residues. From germline, CDR1 is SQVTM and CDR2 ANQGSEA. The DNA for the CDR3 is TGCAGCGTTGTTGGCCTAGCGGGAGGGAAATCCTACGAGCAGTACTTC. This gives the protein CSVVGLAGGKSYEQYF.

This chain connects TRBV13 to TRBJ2-3; D not certain. Trimming shortened V by 4 bases and J by 2 bases, and 7 bases separated the two germline ends. The CDR3 runs to 13 residues. CDR1 is PRHDT and CDR2 is FYEKMQ in the germline V gene (reference sequence). The CDR3 bases are TGTGCCAGCAGCTCCCTTTACACAGATACGCAGTATTTT. Amino acids: CASSSLYTDTQYF.

This clonotype was counted at least ten times. The chain uses TRBV20-1 and TRBJ2-1, with 10 bases fitting TRBD2. Germline assignment: CDR1 DFQATT and CDR2 SNEGSKA (reference sequence). V was pared by 7 bases and J by 7 bases, with 10 bases of the junction left unmatched. CDR3 length equals 14 residues. CDR3: CSVGGSGRVNEQFF. In DNA, the CDR3 is TGCAGTGTGGGGGGGAGCGGGAGGGTAAATGAGCAGTTCTTC.

Notes on this clonotype: Being one base from a much bigger clone, this may be a read error. The chain combines TRBV4-1 with TRBJ2-3; unclear D gene. This CDR3 spans 16 amino acids. V lost 1 base to trimming and J lost 0 bases, with 11 bases between them. Looked up from germline, CDR1 is MGHRA and CDR2 is YSYEKL. CDR3 sequence reads: CASSQVIGGSTDTQYF. The CDR3 nucleotides are TGCGCCAGCAGCCAAGTTATAGGCGGTAGCACAGATACGCAGTATTTT.

This clonotype was recorded many times. The V gene is TRBV2, the J gene TRBJ2-3; a possible D gene is TRBD2 (6 bases). Germline CDR1 and CDR2: SNHLY and FYNNEI. Trimming stripped 3 bases from V and 0 bases from J, with 7 bases between. The CDR3 extends over 14 amino acids. CDR3 region: CASSDSGSTDTQYF. The CDR3 DNA sequence: TGTGCCAGCAGTGACAGCGGGAGCACAGATACGCAGTATTTT.

Regarding this clonotype: Given the absence of the conserved phenylalanine or tryptophan at the CDR3 end, a read error is likely. DNA of the CDR3: TGTGCCAGCAGTGGGCGGGATCTCTATGGCTACACCCTC. It encodes CASSGRDLYGYTL. The chain combines TRBV28 with TRBJ1-2; no reliable D call. V shed 5 bases and J shed 4 bases, with 11 bases lying between them. CDR3 length equals 13 residues. CDR1 is MDHEN, CDR2 SYDVKM, per germline.

This clonotype was observed many times. The chain employs TRBV28 and TRBJ2-7; unclear D gene. Trimming pared 8 bases from V and 2 bases from J, leaving 10 bases between. From germline, CDR1 is MDHEN and CDR2 SYDVKM. The CDR3 runs 12 residues. CDR3 loop: CASGSGAYEQYF. The DNA of the CDR3 is TGTGCCAGCGGGTCAGGAGCCTACGAGCAGTACTTC.

This clonotype came up many times. V and J are TRBV11-2 and TRBJ1-6, with D hard to call. This CDR3 is built from 15 residues. Trimming stripped 5 bases from V and 1 base from J, with 9 bases between. Germline V CDR1 and CDR2: SGHAT, FQNNGV. CDR3 residues: CASSPHWSYNSPLHF. CDR3 coding DNA: TGTGCCAGCAGCCCGCATTGGTCCTATAATTCACCCCTCCACTTT.

In its sample, this clonotype was seen a few times. The chain has TRBV19 and TRBJ2-1, with a possible D match to TRBD2 (6 bases). Looked up from germline, CDR1 is LNHDA and CDR2 is SQIVND (reference sequence). The CDR3 is 15 residues long. V lost 6 bases, J lost 2 bases, and 14 bases lay in between. The CDR3 coding sequence is TGTGCCAGTAGCACCCTCGGGGGTCCCTACAATGAGCAGTTCTTC. It specifies CASSTLGGPYNEQFF.

This clonotype appeared a few times. This chain connects TRBV5-6 to TRBJ2-3; 7 bases are shared with TRBD2. The V gene end was trimmed by 4 bases and the J gene end by 8 bases; junction bases not matched to a gene: 7. CDR3 size: 13 residues. The germline V gene encodes CDR1 SGHDT and CDR2 YYEEEE. This CDR3 is CASSPTSSGTQYF. The CDR3 DNA reads TGTGCCAGCAGCCCGACATCTAGCGGTACGCAGTATTTT.

This clonotype has a count of ten or more. V gene TRBV27 combines with J gene TRBJ1-1; a possible D gene is TRBD1 (5 bases). The CDR3 contains 14 residues. Between the trimmed V and J ends, which lost 4 bases and 1 base, there was a span of 10 bases. From germline, CDR1 is MNHEY and CDR2 SMNVEV (reference sequence). CDR3 DNA sequence: TGTGCCAGCAGTTATGCCGGGGGGAACACTGAAGCTTTCTTT. Protein: CASSYAGGNTEAFF.

This clonotype was found a few times. The J gene is TRBJ2-2, the V gene TRBV5-1; the D gene could be TRBD1 or TRBD2 (5 bases each). The CDR3 has 17 residues. The V and J ends lost 0 bases and 5 bases respectively, with 17 bases between them. CDR1 is SGHRS, CDR2 YFSETQ, per germline. Here the CDR3 reads CASSLALLGPGTGELFF. CDR3 nucleotide sequence: TGCGCCAGCAGCTTGGCGTTATTGGGGCCGGGGACCGGGGAGCTGTTTTTT.

This clonotype showed up many times. J is TRBJ2-7 and V is TRBV4-2, with 11 bases fitting TRBD1. Germline assignment: CDR1 LGHNA and CDR2 YNFKEQ. This CDR3 has 15 residues. V shed 0 bases, J shed 5 bases, and the junction held 3 bases outside the gene matches. This chain's CDR3 is CASSQDGQGANEQYF. CDR3 bases: TGTGCCAGCAGCCAAGATGGACAGGGGGCGAACGAGCAGTACTTC.

This clonotype was seen at least ten times. The genes are TRBV20-1 and TRBJ1-1, with D unclear. V gave up 0 bases and J gave up 1 base, with 0 bases separating them. The length of the CDR3 is 11 residues. CDR1 is DFQATT and CDR2 is SNEGSKA in the germline V gene (reference sequence). This chain's CDR3 is CSARENTEAFF. The CDR3 nucleotides read TGCAGTGCTAGAGAGAACACTGAAGCTTTCTTT.

In this sample, this clonotype turned up many times. The chain is built from TRBV28 and TRBJ2-7, with TRBD2 matching 11 bases. The CDR3 has 18 residues. Germline V lookup: CDR1 MDHEN, CDR2 SYDVKM. After removal of 6 bases from V and 3 bases from J, the junction contained 16 bases not matched to a gene. The CDR3 sequence: CASSWELAGVRVVYEQYF. The DNA for the CDR3 is TGTGCCAGCAGCTGGGAACTAGCGGGAGTACGTGTCGTCTACGAGCAGTACTTC.

The sample holds many counts of this clonotype. The chain links TRBV5-1 to TRBJ2-3; no clear D gene. Deletions cut 6 bases from V and 0 bases from J, with 8 bases between. CDR3 size: 13 residues. Germline CDR1 is SGHRS and CDR2 is YFSETQ. CDR3 nucleotides: TGCGCCAGCAACCCGGACAGCACAGATACGCAGTATTTT. Translation gives CASNPDSTDTQYF.

This clonotype was found once. This rearrangement joins TRBV7-9 to TRBJ2-2; perhaps TRBD2 as D (5 bases). The CDR3 is 16 residues long. Germline V lookup: CDR1 SEHNR, CDR2 FQNEAQ (reference sequence). V was pared by 2 bases and J by 4 bases, with 14 bases between. CDR3: CASSLMRAGRTGELFF. The CDR3 nucleotides are TGTGCCAGCAGCTTAATGAGGGCGGGCCGCACCGGGGAGCTGTTTTTT.

J is TRBJ2-2 and V is TRBV20-1, with TRBD1 as a possible D gene (7 bases). The CDR3 has 14 residues. With 4 bases removed from V and 5 bases from J, the gap between germline ends came to 14 bases. CDR1 is DFQATT and CDR2 is SNEGSKA in the germline V gene (reference sequence). The CDR3 nucleotides read TGCAGTGCTATGGCAGGGGGGTCGACCGGGGAGCTGTTTTTT. This gives the protein CSAMAGGSTGELFF.

The table lists this clonotype with many counts. J is TRBJ2-1 and V is TRBV6-1, with D unclear. CDR1 and CDR2 from the germline V gene are MNHNS and SASEGT. The V gene lost 8 bases and the J gene lost 1 base, with 9 bases spanning the gap. The CDR3 sequence is 13 residues long. In DNA form, the CDR3 reads TGTGCCAGCTGGCGGTCTTCCTACAATGAGCAGTTCTTC. Amino acid sequence: CASWRSSYNEQFF.